This record looks at one T cell receptor beta chain sequence and its context. This specimen comes from a study of blood T cell repertoires in COVID-19. At the level of the study: Acute and convalescent COVID-19 samples came from the United States, Italy and Spain. From T cells, B-cell-depleted T cells, or PBMCs came the material, which was cDNA or gDNA.

CDR1 and CDR2 from the germline V gene are MNHNY and SVGAGI (reference sequence). V lost 7 bases, J lost 9 bases, and 10 bases stayed unmatched. The CDR3 sequence is 14 residues long. Under the authors' procedure: Reference gene primer amplification in the assay estimated nucleated cell counts. Assay: immunoSEQ multiplex PCR; the TCRdb copy retains only in-frame clones and omits some. That table furnishes V, J and clone size, whereas the DNA furnished D and trimming. Of around 60,000 clones in the sample, around 90% were seen once. The origin of this receptor is a man aged 50-59 years with active COVID-19. This sequence joins TRBV6-6 and TRBJ2-1; 9 bases fit TRBD2. The sequenced sample consisted of peripheral blood. The CDR3 spells CASKRVAGASEQFF. CDR3 in DNA: TGTGCCAGCAAAAGGGTAGCGGGGGCTTCTGAGCAGTTCTTC.